The 17 T cell receptor beta chains reported below all come from one sample, sequenced in a study of blood T cells in healthy people across ages. A sample-barcoded 5' primer and a J-beta primer mix were used in a second PCR of roughly 7 to 11 cycles. MiXCR was run by TCRdb on the 5' RACE reads, yielding one entry per CDR3 protein. The table shows 1,800,000 or so distinct CDR3 sequences, with about two fifths occurring only once. Input material: blood. Receptors were obtained from a human donor in good health.

The V gene is TRBV6-5, the J gene TRBJ1-1; the D gene is possibly TRBD1 (6 bases). Trimming shortened V by 3 bases and J by 0 bases, and 14 bases separated the two germline ends. CDR3 size: 16 residues. Germline lookup yields CDR1 MNHEY and CDR2 SVGAGI. DNA of the CDR3: TGTGCCAGCAGTTATAAAGGGGGTTTCATGAACACTGAAGCTTTCTTT. Encoded protein: CASSYKGGFMNTEAFF.

This chain connects TRBV4-3 to TRBJ1-5; a possible D gene is TRBD1 (6 bases). This CDR3 has 18 residues. Trimming removed 3 bases at V and 9 bases at J, with 27 bases between. Germline V lookup: CDR1 LGHNA, CDR2 YSLEER. CDR3 amino acids: CASSHILGQKGFYSPQHF. CDR3 bases: TGCGCCAGCAGCCATATACTTGGACAGAAGGGGTTTTATTCGCCCCAGCATTTT.

For this clonotype: A much more abundant neighbour one base away suggests this may be a read error. V and J are TRBV7-2 and TRBJ2-1; TRBD2 matches at 12 bases. The CDR3 has 15 residues. J gave up 12 bases and V 1 base, and 7 bases lay outside the gene matches. CDR1 and CDR2 (germline): SGHTA, FQGNSA. The CDR3 nucleotides read TGTGCCAGCAGCTTAGTATCACTAGCGGGGGGAGGGCAGTTCTTC. Amino acid sequence: CASSLVSLAGGGQFF.

The chain uses TRBV7-3 and TRBJ1-2, with TRBD1 matching over 11 bases. Germline CDR1 reads SGHTA; CDR2 reads FQGTGA. The CDR3 extends over 15 amino acids. V lost 2 bases to trimming and J lost 4 bases; unmatched junction nucleotides: 3. The CDR3 DNA follows: TGTGCCAGCAGCTTACAAGGGACAGGGGGCTATGGCTACACCTTC. It codes for CASSLQGTGGYGYTF.

This rearrangement joins TRBV6-5 to TRBJ2-1; D is perhaps TRBD2 (6 bases). Germline CDR1 and CDR2: MNHEY and SVGAGI. The CDR3 is 14 residues long. With 2 bases removed from V and 5 bases from J, the gap between germline ends came to 10 bases. The CDR3 loop is CASSYTGADNEQFF. The CDR3 coding sequence is TGTGCCAGCAGTTACACGGGAGCAGACAATGAGCAGTTCTTC.

This rearrangement joins TRBV20-1 to TRBJ2-3, with D perhaps matching TRBD1 (5 bases). The CDR3 length is 12 residues. Trimming pared 6 bases from V and 6 bases from J, leaving 13 bases between. Per germline, CDR1 DFQATT and CDR2 SNEGSKA (reference sequence). The chain's CDR3 is CSAEPRQDTQYF. In DNA form, the CDR3 reads TGCAGTGCGGAGCCGAGACAGGATACGCAGTATTTT.

The chain joins TRBV7-2 to TRBJ2-7, with 9 bases identical to TRBD1. CDR3 length equals 14 residues. CDR1 and CDR2 (germline): SGHTA, FQGNSA. The V segment lost 5 bases and the J segment 6 bases; nucleotides outside the gene matches: 8. CDR3 region: CASSTDRGGFEQYF. Here the CDR3 DNA reads TGTGCCAGCAGCACGGACAGGGGAGGATTCGAGCAGTACTTC.

The chain couples TRBV12-3 or TRBV12-4 to TRBJ2-7; possibly TRBD1 for D (5 bases). The CDR3 sequence is 14 residues long. V lost 6 bases and J 6 bases, leaving 18 bases between the germline ends. CDR3: CASSLIGQGVEQYF. CDR3 in DNA: TGTGCCAGCAGCCTCATCGGACAAGGGGTCGAGCAGTACTTC.

The V call is TRBV28, the J call TRBJ1-6, with D perhaps TRBD1 (6 bases). The CDR3 has 14 amino acids. Germline V gives CDR1 MDHEN, CDR2 SYDVKM. V was shortened by 6 bases and J by 11 bases, with 17 bases between the two germline ends. The CDR3 is CASRGGGLGPPLHF. CDR3 coding DNA: TGTGCCAGCAGGGGGGGCGGCCTTGGGCCACCCCTCCACTTT. The entire variable domain, with the rest obtained from reference TRBV28 and TRBJ1-6, is as follows: DVKVTQSSRYLVKRTGEKVFLECVQDMDHENMFWYRQDPGLGLRLIYFSYDVKMKEKGDIPEGYSVSREKKERFSLILESASTNQTSMYLCASRGGGLGPPLHFGNGTRLTVT.

The chain joins TRBV29-1 to TRBJ1-2; maybe TRBD1 (5 bases). Trimming left V 1 base short and J 7 bases short, with 13 bases between. This CDR3 region has 13 residues. CDR1 is SQVTM and CDR2 is ANQGSEA in the germline V gene. CDR3 sequence (DNA): TGCAGCGTTGAAGTATACTCGGGGGTTGGCTACACCTTC. Translating it yields CSVEVYSGVGYTF.

The chain links TRBV7-2 to TRBJ1-1, with D unclear. V lost 2 bases, J lost 1 base, and 17 bases lay in between. Per the germline V gene, CDR1 is SGHTA and CDR2 is FQGNSA. The CDR3 has 17 amino acids. The CDR3 region is CASSLNEKQYANTEAFF. The CDR3 DNA is TGTGCCAGCAGCTTAAACGAGAAACAGTACGCGAACACTGAAGCTTTCTTT.

The sample holds a few counts of this clonotype. The chain joins TRBV15 to TRBJ2-1; the D call may be TRBD1 or TRBD2 (5 bases each). The V gene's germline CDR1 is LNHNV and CDR2 YYDKDF (reference sequence). V lost 1 base, J lost 4 bases, and 11 bases lay in between. The CDR3 is made up of 15 amino acids. In DNA form, the CDR3 reads TGTGCCACCAGCAGAGTTTGGGACGAATACAATGAGCAGTTCTTC. Protein: CATSRVWDEYNEQFF.

V and J are TRBV14 and TRBJ2-3; possible D gene TRBD2, 5 bases. The CDR3 is made up of 13 amino acids. Germline V CDR1 and CDR2: SGHDN, FVKESK. V was cut by 5 bases and J by 4 bases, with 10 bases left in between. CDR3: CASSYLAADTQYF. As DNA, the CDR3 is TGTGCCAGCAGCTACCTAGCAGCAGATACGCAGTATTTT.

This clonotype was seen once. The junction departs from germline at one end; a sequencing error may be responsible. This sequence joins TRBV5-6 and TRBJ1-5; D not resolved. The CDR3 sequence is 13 residues long. CDR1 is SGHDT and CDR2 is YYEEEE in the germline V gene. The CDR3 DNA is TGTGCCGGCAGCCGGGAGGGTGGTCAGCCCCAGCATTTT. Translating gives CAGSREGGQPQHF.

The chain uses TRBV11-2 and TRBJ2-5; D possibly corresponds to TRBD1 (6 bases). The J call may be faulty, since TRBJ2-7 better matches the DNA end. The CDR3 is 13 amino acids. Germline loops: CDR1 SGHAT, CDR2 FQNNGV. The CDR3 coding sequence is TGTGCCAGCAGCCGCACGACAGGCTACGAGCAGTACTTC. Protein product: CASSRTTGYEQYF.

Only a few counts were recorded for this clonotype. The chain has TRBV29-1 and TRBJ1-2; D is ambiguous. The germline gives CDR1 SQVTM, CDR2 ANQGSEA. The CDR3 has 11 residues. V was shortened by 4 bases and J by 7 bases, with 10 bases between the two germline ends. This chain's CDR3 is CSVVGKVGYTF. In nucleotides, the CDR3 is TGCAGCGTTGTCGGGAAGGTTGGCTACACCTTC.

This clonotype appeared a few times. The chain combines TRBV2 with TRBJ2-3; D uncertain. Trimming removed 8 bases from V and 6 bases from J, with 6 bases in between. CDR1 SNHLY and CDR2 FYNNEI come from the germline V gene. This CDR3 is built from 10 residues. CDR3 loop: CASSVDTQYF. CDR3 DNA: TGTGCCAGCTCTGTGGATACGCAGTATTTT.